This T cell receptor beta chain was profiled in a study of T cell responses to AZD1222 COVID-19 vaccine. Points from the study as a whole: Possibly, clonal diversity was underestimated; donors were largely white British and included more females. Spike was spanned by vaccine-associated CD4 TCRs, with dominance at 160-218 and 743-854. A rise in Spike-specific TCR breadth and depth followed two AZD1222 doses.

Germline lookup yields CDR1 LNHDA and CDR2 SQIVND (reference sequence). This CDR3 contains 16 residues. Trimming at V came to 1 base and at J to 5 bases, leaving 5 bases not matched to a gene. The assay was immunoSEQ multiplex PCR, and TCRdb's table has in-frame clones only and misses some. The sample lists under 200,000 clones; 87% were seen once. Concerning this clone: Antigen specificity is unknown.

The origin of this receptor is an adult who received the AZD1222 COVID-19 vaccine. This chain uses TRBV19 with TRBJ1-4; 9 bases are shared with TRBD1. The material sequenced was peripheral blood, taken 28 days after the second AZD1222 dose. CDR3 amino acids: CASSIVKTGGNEKLFF. The CDR3 DNA sequence: TGTGCCAGTAGTATAGTTAAGACAGGGGGGAATGAAAAACTGTTTTTT.